This is a list of T cell receptor beta chains from one sample in a study of blood T cell repertoires in COVID-19. The repertoire was sequenced with immunoSEQ multiplex PCR; TCRdb's copy has only in-frame clones and lacks some. Of some 94,000 clones listed, roughly 85% were seen once; the top ten hold roughly 18%. Sequencing was performed on peripheral blood. Source of these receptors: a woman aged 60 to 75 with COVID-19, enrolled during active disease. CDR3s include the opening cysteine and the closing phenylalanine or tryptophan. The D gene is left open where the match is weak. The size field is filled for only some rows; it gives once, few, many or a size class.

D	V	J	size	CDR3	DNA
.	TRBV7-9	TRBJ1-1	.	CASRTLAGGDTEAFF	TGTGCCAGCAGGACCTTGGCGGGAGGGGACACTGAAGCTTTCTTT
.	TRBV19	TRBJ2-7	.	CASSPGSSPNYEQYF	TGTGCCAGTAGTCCCGGTAGTAGCCCGAACTACGAGCAGTACTTC
.	TRBV19	TRBJ1-4	.	CASSPRVHEKLFF	TGTGCCAGTAGTCCCAGGGTTCATGAAAAACTGTTTTTT
TRBD1	TRBV7-2	TRBJ1-5	.	CASSVTGQGGFQPQHF	TGTGCCAGCAGCGTCACGGGACAGGGAGGTTTTCAGCCCCAGCATTTT
TRBD2	TRBV7-9	TRBJ2-5	.	CASSLMTGGWETQYF	TGTGCCAGCAGCTTAATGACGGGGGGTTGGGAGACCCAGTACTTC
TRBD2	TRBV7-2	TRBJ2-6	.	CASSRGGVFYSGANVLTF	TGTGCCAGCAGCCGGGGGGGAGTATTCTACTCTGGGGCCAACGTCCTGACTTTC
TRBD2	TRBV13	TRBJ2-3	.	CASSPGLEIPDTQYF	TGTGCCAGCAGCCCGGGACTAGAGATTCCAGATACGCAGTATTTT
.	TRBV4-3	TRBJ1-2	.	CASSQDSGQAGSGGYTF	.
TRBD2	TRBV6-1	TRBJ2-1	.	CASSETGLWNEQFF	TGTGCCAGCAGTGAAACGGGACTATGGAATGAGCAGTTCTTC
.	TRBV10-3	TRBJ1-2	.	CAISAGTNYGYTF	TGTGCCATCAGTGCCGGGACAAACTATGGCTACACCTTC
.	TRBV10-2	TRBJ1-1	once	CASSDVSTEAFF	TGCGCCAGCAGTGATGTCAGCACTGAAGCTTTCTTT
TRBD2	TRBV6-5	TRBJ2-7	.	CASSSPGLAGYEQYF	TGTGCCAGCAGTTCCCCGGGACTAGCTGGCTACGAGCAGTACTTC
.	TRBV2	TRBJ1-3	.	CASSEAGRGTGNTIYF	TGTGCCAGCAGTGAAGCTGGCAGGGGAACTGGAAACACCATATATTTT
.	TRBV5-4	TRBJ2-4	.	CASSLPGDMGKNIQYF	TGTGCCAGCAGCTTGCCCGGGGATATGGGCAAAAACATTCAGTACTTC
.	TRBV11-2	TRBJ1-2	.	CASSRNQGTDYGYTF	TGTGCCAGCAGCCGTAATCAGGGTACCGACTATGGCTACACCTTC